This TCR beta chain was captured in a study of beta chain features in type 1 diabetes. Expressed TCRB transcripts got sequenced, as all isolated RNA was reverse transcribed. Produced via immunoSEQ multiplex PCR; TCRdb's table is partial and in-frame only. The table lists some 900,000 clones, under 20% of them singletons. Sequencing was done on a sample of naive CD4+ T cells from blood. The origin of this receptor is a woman younger than 30 in good health.

The CDR3 nucleotides are TGTGCCAGTCACAGAGGGGTTAGTGGGGCCAACGTCCTGACTTTC. Translating gives CASHRGVSGANVLTF. The chain uses TRBV7-9 and TRBJ2-6; possibly TRBD1 or TRBD2 for D (5 bases each). Germline lookup yields CDR1 SEHNR and CDR2 FQNEAQ (reference sequence). Trimming took off 9 bases at V and 3 bases at J, with 15 bases between the two ends. The CDR3 has 15 residues.